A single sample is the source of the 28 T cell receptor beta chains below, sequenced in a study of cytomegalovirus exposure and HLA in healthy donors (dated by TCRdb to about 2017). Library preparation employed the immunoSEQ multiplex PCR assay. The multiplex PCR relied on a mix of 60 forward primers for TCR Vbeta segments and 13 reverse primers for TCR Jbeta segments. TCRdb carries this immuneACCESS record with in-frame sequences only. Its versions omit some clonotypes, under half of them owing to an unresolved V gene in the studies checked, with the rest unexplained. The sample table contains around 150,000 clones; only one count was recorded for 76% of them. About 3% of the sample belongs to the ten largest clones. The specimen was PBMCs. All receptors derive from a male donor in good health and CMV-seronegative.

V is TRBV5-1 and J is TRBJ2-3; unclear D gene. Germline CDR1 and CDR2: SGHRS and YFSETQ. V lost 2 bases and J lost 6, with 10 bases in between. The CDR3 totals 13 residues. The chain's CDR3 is CASSFRTGDTQYF. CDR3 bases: TGCGCCAGCAGCTTCCGCACGGGTGATACGCAGTATTTT.

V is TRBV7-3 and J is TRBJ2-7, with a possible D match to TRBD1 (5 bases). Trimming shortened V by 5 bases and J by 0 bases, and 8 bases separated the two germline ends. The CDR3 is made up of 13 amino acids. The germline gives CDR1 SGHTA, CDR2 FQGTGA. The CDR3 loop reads CASSVDSSYEQYF. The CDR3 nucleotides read TGTGCCAGCAGCGTCGACAGCTCCTACGAGCAGTACTTC.

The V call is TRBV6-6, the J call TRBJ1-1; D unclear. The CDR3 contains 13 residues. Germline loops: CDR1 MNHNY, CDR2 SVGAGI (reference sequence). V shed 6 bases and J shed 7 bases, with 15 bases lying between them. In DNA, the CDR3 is TGTGCCAGCAGCGGGGAGCCGCGCCTTGAAGCTTTCTTT. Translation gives CASSGEPRLEAFF.

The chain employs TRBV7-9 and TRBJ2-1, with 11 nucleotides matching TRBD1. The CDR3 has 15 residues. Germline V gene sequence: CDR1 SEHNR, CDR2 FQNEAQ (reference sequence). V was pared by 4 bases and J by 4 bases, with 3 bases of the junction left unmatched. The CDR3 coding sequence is TGTGCCAGCAGCTCCTGGGACAGGGGGTACAATGAGCAGTTCTTC. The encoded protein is CASSSWDRGYNEQFF.

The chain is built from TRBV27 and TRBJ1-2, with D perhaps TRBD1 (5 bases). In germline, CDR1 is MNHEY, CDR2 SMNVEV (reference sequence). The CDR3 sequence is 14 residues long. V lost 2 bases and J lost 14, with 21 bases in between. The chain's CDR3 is CASSLRGFSGGNTF. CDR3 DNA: TGTGCCAGCAGTTTAAGGGGTTTTTCGGGCGGCAATACCTTC.

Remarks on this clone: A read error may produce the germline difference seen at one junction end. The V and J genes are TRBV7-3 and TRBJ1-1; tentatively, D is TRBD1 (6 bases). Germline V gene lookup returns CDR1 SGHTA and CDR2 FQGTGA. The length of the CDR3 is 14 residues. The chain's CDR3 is CASSLEGWDTEAFF. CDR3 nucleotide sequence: TGTGCCAGCAGCCTAGAGGGGTGGGACACGGAAGCTTTCTTT. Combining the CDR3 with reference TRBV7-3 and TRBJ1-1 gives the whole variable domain GAGVSQTPSNKVTEKGKYVELRCDPISGHTALYWYRQSLGQGPEFLIYFQGTGAADDSGLPNDRFFAVRPEGSVSTLKIQRTERGDSAVYLCASSLEGWDTEAFFGQGTRLTVV.

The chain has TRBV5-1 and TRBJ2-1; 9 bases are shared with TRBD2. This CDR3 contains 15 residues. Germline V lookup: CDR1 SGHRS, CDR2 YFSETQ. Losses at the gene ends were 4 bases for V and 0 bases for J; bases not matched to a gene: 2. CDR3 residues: CASSPGLASYNEQFF. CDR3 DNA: TGCGCCAGCAGCCCGGGACTAGCCTCCTACAATGAGCAGTTCTTC. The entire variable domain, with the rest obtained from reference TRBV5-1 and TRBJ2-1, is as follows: KAGVTQTPRYLIKTRGQQVTLSCSPISGHRSVSWYQQTPGQGLQFLFEYFSETQRNKGNFPGRFSGRQFSNSRSEMNVSTLELGDSALYLCASSPGLASYNEQFFGPGTRLTVL.

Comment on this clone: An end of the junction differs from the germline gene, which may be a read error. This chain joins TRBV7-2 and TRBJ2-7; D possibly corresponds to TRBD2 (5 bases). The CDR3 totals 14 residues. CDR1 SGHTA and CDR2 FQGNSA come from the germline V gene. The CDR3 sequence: CAGSLEGRGYEQYF. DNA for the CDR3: TGTGCCGGCAGCTTAGAAGGACGGGGATACGAGCAGTACTTC.

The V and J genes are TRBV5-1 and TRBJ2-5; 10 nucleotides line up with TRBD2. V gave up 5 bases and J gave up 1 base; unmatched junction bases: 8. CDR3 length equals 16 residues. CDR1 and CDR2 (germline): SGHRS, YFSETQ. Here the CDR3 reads CASSRAGGTIQETQYF. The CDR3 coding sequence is TGCGCCAGCAGTAGAGCGGGGGGGACTATCCAAGAGACCCAGTACTTC.

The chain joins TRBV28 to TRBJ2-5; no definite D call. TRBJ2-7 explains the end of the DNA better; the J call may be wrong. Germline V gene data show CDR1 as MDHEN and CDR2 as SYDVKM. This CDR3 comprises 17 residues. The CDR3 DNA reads TGTGCCAGCAGTTTATCCCAAATCACTGAGTATTCCTACGAGCAGTACTTC. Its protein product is CASSLSQITEYSYEQYF.

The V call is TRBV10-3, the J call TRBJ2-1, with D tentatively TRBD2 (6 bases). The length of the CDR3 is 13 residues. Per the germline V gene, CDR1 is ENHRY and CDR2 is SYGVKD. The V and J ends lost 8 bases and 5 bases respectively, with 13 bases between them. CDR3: CAIQTSGDNEQFF. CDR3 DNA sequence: TGTGCCATCCAGACTAGTGGGGACAATGAGCAGTTCTTC.

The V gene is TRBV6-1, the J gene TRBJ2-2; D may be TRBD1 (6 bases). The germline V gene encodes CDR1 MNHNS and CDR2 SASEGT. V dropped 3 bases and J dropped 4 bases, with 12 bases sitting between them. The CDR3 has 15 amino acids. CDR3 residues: CASSDEGVITGELFF. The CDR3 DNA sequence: TGTGCCAGCAGTGATGAGGGGGTAATCACCGGGGAGCTGTTTTTT.

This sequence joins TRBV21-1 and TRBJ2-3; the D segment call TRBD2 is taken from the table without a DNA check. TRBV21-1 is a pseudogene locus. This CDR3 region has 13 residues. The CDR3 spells CASSSGCTDTQYF. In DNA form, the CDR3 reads TGTGCCAGCAGCTCCGGGTGCACAGATACGCAGTATTTT.

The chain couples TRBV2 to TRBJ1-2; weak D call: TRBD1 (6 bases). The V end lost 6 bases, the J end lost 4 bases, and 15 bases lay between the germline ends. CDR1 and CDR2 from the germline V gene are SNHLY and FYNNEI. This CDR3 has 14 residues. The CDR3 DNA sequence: TGTGCCAGCAGACGACGACAGGACCTCTATGGCTACACCTTC. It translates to CASRRRQDLYGYTF.

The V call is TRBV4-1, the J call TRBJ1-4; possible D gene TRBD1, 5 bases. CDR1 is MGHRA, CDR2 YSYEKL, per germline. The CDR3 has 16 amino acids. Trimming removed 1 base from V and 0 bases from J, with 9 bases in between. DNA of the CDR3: TGCGCCAGCAGCCAAGTCACGGACACAACTAATGAAAAACTGTTTTTT. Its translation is CASSQVTDTTNEKLFF.

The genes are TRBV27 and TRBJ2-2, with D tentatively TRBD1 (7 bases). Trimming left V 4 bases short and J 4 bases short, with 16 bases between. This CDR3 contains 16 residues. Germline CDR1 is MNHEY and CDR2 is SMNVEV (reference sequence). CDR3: CASSYSQGEVTGELFF. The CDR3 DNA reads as TGTGCCAGCAGTTATTCTCAGGGGGAGGTCACCGGGGAGCTGTTTTTT.

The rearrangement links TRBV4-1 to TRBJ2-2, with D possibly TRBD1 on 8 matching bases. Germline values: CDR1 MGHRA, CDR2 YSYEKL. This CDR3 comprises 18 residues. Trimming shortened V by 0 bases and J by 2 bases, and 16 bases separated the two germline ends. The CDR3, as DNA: TGCGCCAGCAGCCAAGATCAAAGCGGGACAGGTAACACCGGGGAGCTGTTTTTT. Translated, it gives CASSQDQSGTGNTGELFF.

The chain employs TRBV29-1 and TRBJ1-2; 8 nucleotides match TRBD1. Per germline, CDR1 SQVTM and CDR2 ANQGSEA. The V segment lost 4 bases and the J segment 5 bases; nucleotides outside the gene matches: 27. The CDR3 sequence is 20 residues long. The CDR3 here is CSVVGANMGQARFPRYGYTF. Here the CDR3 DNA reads TGCAGCGTTGTAGGCGCCAACATGGGACAGGCGCGCTTTCCCCGTTATGGCTACACCTTC.

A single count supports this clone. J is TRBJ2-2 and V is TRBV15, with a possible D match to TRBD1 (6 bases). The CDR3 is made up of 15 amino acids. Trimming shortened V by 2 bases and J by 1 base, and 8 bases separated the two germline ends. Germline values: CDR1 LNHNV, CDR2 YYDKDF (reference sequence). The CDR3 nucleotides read TGTGCCACCAGCAGATGGGGACAGAACACCGGGGAGCTGTTTTTT. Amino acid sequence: CATSRWGQNTGELFF. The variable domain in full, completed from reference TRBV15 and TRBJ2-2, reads DAMVIQNPRYQVTQFGKPVTLSCSQTLNHNVMYWYQQKSSQAPKLLFHYYDKDFNNEADTPDNFQSRRPNTSFCFLDIRSPGLGDTAMYLCATSRWGQNTGELFFGEGSRLTVL.

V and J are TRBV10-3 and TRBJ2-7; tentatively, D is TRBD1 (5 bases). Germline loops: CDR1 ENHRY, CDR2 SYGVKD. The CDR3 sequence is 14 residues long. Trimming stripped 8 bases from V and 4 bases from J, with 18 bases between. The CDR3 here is CAIVIKTELYEQYF. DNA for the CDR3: TGTGCCATCGTTATTAAGACAGAGTTATACGAGCAGTACTTC.

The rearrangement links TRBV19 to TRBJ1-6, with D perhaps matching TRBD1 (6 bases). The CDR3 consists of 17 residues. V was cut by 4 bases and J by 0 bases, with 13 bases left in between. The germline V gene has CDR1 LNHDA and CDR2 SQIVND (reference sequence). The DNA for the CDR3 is TGTGCCAGTAGTAGCGGACAGCTGAGCTCCTATAATTCACCCCTCCACTTT. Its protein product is CASSSGQLSSYNSPLHF.

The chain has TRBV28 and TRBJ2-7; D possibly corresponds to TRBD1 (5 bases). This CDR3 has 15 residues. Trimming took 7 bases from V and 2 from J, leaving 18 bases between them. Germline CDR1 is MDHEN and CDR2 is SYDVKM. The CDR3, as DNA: TGTGCCAGCAAGACCCAGGGATTGAGGACCTACGAGCAGTACTTC. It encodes CASKTQGLRTYEQYF.

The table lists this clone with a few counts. CDR3 DNA: TGTGCCATCAGTGCGGACAGAAACTACGAGCAGTACTTC. Its protein is CAISADRNYEQYF. The chain uses TRBV10-3 and TRBJ2-7; a possible D gene is TRBD1 (6 bases). This CDR3 contains 13 residues. From germline, CDR1 is ENHRY and CDR2 SYGVKD. The germline V and J ends were trimmed by 4 bases and 3 bases, with 10 bases remaining between them.

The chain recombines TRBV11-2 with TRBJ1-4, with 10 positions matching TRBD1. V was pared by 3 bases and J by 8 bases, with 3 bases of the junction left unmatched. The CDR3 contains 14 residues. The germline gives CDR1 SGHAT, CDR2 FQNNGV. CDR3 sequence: CASSLTGGGEKLFF. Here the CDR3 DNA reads TGTGCCAGCAGCTTGACAGGGGGCGGGGAAAAACTGTTTTTT.

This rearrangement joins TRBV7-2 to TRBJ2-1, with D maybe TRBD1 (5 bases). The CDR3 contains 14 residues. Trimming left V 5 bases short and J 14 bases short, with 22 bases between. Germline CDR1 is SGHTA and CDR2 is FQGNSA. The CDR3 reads CASSPDRGAVRKFF. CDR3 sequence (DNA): TGTGCCAGCAGCCCGGATAGGGGCGCCGTGCGTAAGTTCTTC.

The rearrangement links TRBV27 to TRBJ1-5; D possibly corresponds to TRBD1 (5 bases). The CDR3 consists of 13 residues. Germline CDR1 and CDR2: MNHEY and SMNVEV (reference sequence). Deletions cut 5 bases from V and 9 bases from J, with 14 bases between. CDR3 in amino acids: CASSIWGGRPQHF. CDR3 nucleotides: TGTGCCAGCAGTATCTGGGGCGGGAGGCCCCAGCATTTT.

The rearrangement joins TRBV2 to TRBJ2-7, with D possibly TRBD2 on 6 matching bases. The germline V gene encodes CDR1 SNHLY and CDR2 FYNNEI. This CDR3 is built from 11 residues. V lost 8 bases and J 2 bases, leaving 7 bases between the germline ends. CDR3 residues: CASGTPYEQYF. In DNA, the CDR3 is TGTGCCAGCGGGACTCCCTACGAGCAGTACTTC.

The DNA for the CDR3 is TGTGCCAGCAGTCCGAGACAGGGGGCGAGGAATCAGCCCCAGCATTTT. This translates into CASSPRQGARNQPQHF. This chain links TRBV28 with TRBJ1-5; 10 nucleotides line up with TRBD1. Germline V gene data show CDR1 as MDHEN and CDR2 as SYDVKM. V trimming: 5 bases; J trimming: 4 bases; junction bases outside the gene matches: 8. CDR3 length equals 16 residues.